This is a list of T cell receptor beta chains from one sample in a study of cytomegalovirus exposure and HLA in healthy donors. The protocol was immunoSEQ multiplex PCR, while the TCRdb copy is restricted to in-frame clones and leaves out a portion. Of more than 150,000 clones listed, roughly four fifths are singletons. Input material: PBMCs. The receptors come from a woman aged 18-29 years in good health and CMV-seronegative. CDR3s include the opening cysteine and the closing phenylalanine or tryptophan. The order of the fields is J gene, V gene, clone size, D gene, CDR3 DNA, CDR3 protein. A D gene is named only where the DNA matches it firmly. Clone size appears in some rows only: once, few, many, or a class for an expanded clone.

>TRBJ2-1|TRBV6-5|NA|NA
TGTGCCAGCAGTTATGGAGGTCACTACAATGAGCAGTTCTTC
CASSYGGHYNEQFF
>TRBJ1-1|TRBV27|NA|NA
TGTGCCAGCAGTTTTCACAGCAAAAAGAACACTGAAGCTTTCTTT
CASSFHSKKNTEAFF
>TRBJ1-1|TRBV5-4|NA|NA
TGTGCCAGCAGCTTGCAAGGGGGGAACACTGAAGCTTTCTTT
CASSLQGGNTEAFF
>TRBJ2-2|TRBV4-2|NA|NA
TGTGCCAGCAGCCGGGGGGTGGGGGATGGTTCCGGGGAGCTGTTTTTT
CASSRGVGDGSGELFF
>TRBJ2-1|TRBV2|NA|NA
TGTGCCAGCAGTGTGGAGGGGGCGCGTAAGAATGAGCAGTTCTTC
CASSVEGARKNEQFF
>TRBJ2-1|TRBV29-1|NA|TRBD1
TGCAGCGTTTGGGCAGGGGGACCCTCCTACAATGAGCAGTTCTTC
CSVWAGGPSYNEQFF
>TRBJ1-1|TRBV5-1|NA|TRBD1
TGCGCCAGCAGCCCAGGGGGCTTCACTGAAGCTTTCTTT
CASSPGGFTEAFF
>TRBJ2-6|TRBV7-9|once|NA
TGTGCCAGCGAGGGCAGGGGAGTATTGGGGGCCAACGTCCTGACTTTC
CASEGRGVLGANVLTF
>TRBJ1-1|TRBV6-1|few|NA
TGTGCCAGCATACCCTTATACGCGGGTGAAGCTTTCTTT
CASIPLYAGEAFF
>TRBJ2-7|TRBV28|NA|TRBD1
TGTGCCAGCAGTTTGGGACAGGGGGCGTCCCAGGACGAGCAGTACTTC
CASSLGQGASQDEQYF
>TRBJ2-5|TRBV5-4|NA|TRBD1
TGTGCCAGCAGCTTGGAGGGGGCGCTAGTGGAAGAGACCCAGTACTTC
CASSLEGALVEETQYF
>TRBJ1-2|TRBV7-9|NA|NA
TGTGCCAGCAGCCAACCATCAACAGGGCTTCCCAACTATGGCTACACCTTC
CASSQPSTGLPNYGYTF
>TRBJ2-7|TRBV7-2|NA|TRBD1
TGTGCCAGCAGCAAAGTGGGGGACAGCTCCTACGAGCAGTACTTC
CASSKVGDSSYEQYF
>TRBJ1-2|TRBV19|NA|TRBD1
TGTGCCAGTTTCACCGGGACAGCAGATATCAGCAGGGGCTACACCTTC
CASFTGTADISRGYTF
>TRBJ2-2|TRBV5-1|few|NA
TGCGCCAGCAGCGTACAGACGAACACCGGGGAGCTGTTTTTT
CASSVQTNTGELFF
>TRBJ2-1|TRBV5-1|NA|TRBD2
TGCGCCAGCAGCTTGGAGGTAGCGGGAGTTCTCGGCTCCTACAATGAGCAGTTCTTC
CASSLEVAGVLGSYNEQFF
>TRBJ2-2|TRBV10-3|NA|NA
TGTGCCATCAGTGAGTTGACTGTGCCCGGCGCCGGGGAGCTGTTTTTT
CAISELTVPGAGELFF
>TRBJ1-2|TRBV7-9|NA|TRBD1
TGTGCCAGCAGCTCATACCGGGACAGGGCCGTCTATGGCTACACCTTC
CASSSYRDRAVYGYTF
>TRBJ2-2|TRBV27|NA|NA
TGTGCCAGCAGTTTTTATTACGGGAACACCGGGGAGCTGTTTTTT
CASSFYYGNTGELFF
>TRBJ1-5|TRBV7-9|NA|NA
TGTTCCAGCAGCTCCCCGGATCAGCCCCAGCATTTT
CSSSSPDQPQHF
>TRBJ2-7|TRBV14|NA|TRBD2
TGTGCCAGCAGCCTACTGCCGGGACTAGCGGGAGGGCCCTTTCTCTCCTACGAGCAGTACTTC
CASSLLPGLAGGPFLSYEQYF
>TRBJ1-1|TRBV6-4|NA|TRBD1
TGTGCCAGCAGGGCCTCCCAGGGGGCGACGACTGAAGCTTTCTTT
CASRASQGATTEAFF
>TRBJ1-5|TRBV7-9|NA|NA
TGTGCCAGCAGCTTAGATTTAACAAATCAGCCCCAGCATTTT
CASSLDLTNQPQHF
>TRBJ2-5|TRBV7-9|NA|NA
TGTGCCAGCAGGGTCAGGGTGGAGTCGGAGACCCAGTACTTC
CASRVRVESETQYF
>TRBJ2-1|TRBV28|NA|TRBD2
TGTGCAAGCGGGCTAGCGGGGCCAAGAAGGCAGTTCTTC
CASGLAGPRRQFF
>TRBJ1-5|TRBV19|few|NA
TGTGCCAGTAGTATTGGGGAGAATCAGCCCCAGCATTTT
CASSIGENQPQHF
>TRBJ1-3|TRBV5-1|NA|NA
TGCGCCAGCAGCTTGGGTGCAGGCAACACTGGAAACACCATATATTTT
CASSLGAGNTGNTIYF
>TRBJ2-7|TRBV10-1|NA|TRBD1
TGCGCCAGCAAGGCTGACAGGGCCCCCTACGAGCAGTACTTC
CASKADRAPYEQYF
>TRBJ1-1|TRBV5-1|NA|NA
TGCGCCAGCAGCTCAACACCGAACACTGAAGCTTTCTTT
CASSSTPNTEAFF
>TRBJ1-2|TRBV5-4|NA|NA
TGTGCCAGCAGCTTGGCTATTGGGCAGAACTATGGCTACACCTTC
CASSLAIGQNYGYTF
>TRBJ2-1|TRBV6-1|NA|TRBD1
TGTGCCAGCGAGGACAGGGTCTCCTACAATGAGCAGTTCTTC
CASEDRVSYNEQFF
>TRBJ2-7|TRBV27|NA|TRBD2
TGTGCCAGCAGTATAACTAGCGGGCATCCCTACGAGCAGTACTTC
CASSITSGHPYEQYF
>TRBJ2-1|TRBV19|NA|TRBD2
TGTGCCAGTAGGTTAGCGGGGTACAATGAGCAGTTCTTC
CASRLAGYNEQFF
>TRBJ2-1|TRBV29-1|few|TRBD2
TGCAGCGTTGCCCCACAGGGGACTAGCGGGAGCTCCTACAATGAGCAGTTCTTC
CSVAPQGTSGSSYNEQFF